This T cell receptor (beta chain) emerged from a study of response to subunit inactivated influenza vaccine. General study findings and limits: Few additional T cells are recruited per seasonal influenza vaccination, authors suggested.

Notes on this clonotype: Its antigen remains unidentified.

Per germline, CDR1 SEHNR and CDR2 FQNEAQ (reference sequence). CDR3 length: 15 amino acids. Trimming left V 1 base short and J 2 bases short, with 11 bases between. MiXCR, applied by TCRdb to the RT-PCR reads, yields one record per CDR3 protein. Among about 480,000 distinct CDR3 sequences listed, 13% were seen once. The sample consisted of PBMCs from blood, taken 40 to 50 days after vaccination. This receptor was taken from a man aged 45-60 years who received an inactivated influenza vaccine. The V gene is TRBV7-9, the J gene TRBJ1-2, with D uncertain. CDR3 loop: CASSLGIELNYGYTF. Here the CDR3 DNA reads TGTGCCAGCAGCTTAGGAATCGAGTTGAACTATGGCTACACCTTC.